This T cell receptor (beta chain) appears in the sequencing data of a study of beta chain features in type 1 diabetes. Since all of the isolated RNA was reverse transcribed, expressed TCRB transcripts were what got sequenced. Libraries were prepared by immunoSEQ multiplex PCR; TCRdb keeps only in-frame clonotypes and omits some of them. Of over 150,000 clones in the sample, around 8.6% were seen once. This clone was found a few times. Its antigen is still unknown. Germline V CDR1 and CDR2: SGHTA, FQGNSA. The CDR3 has 15 amino acids. Deletions cut 5 bases from V and 2 bases from J, with 16 bases between. Study conclusions and caveats: Across all four CD4+ subsets, people with type 1 diabetes showed modestly shorter TCRB CDR3s. In patients and controls equally, PCR might favor templates that are shorter.

The J gene is TRBJ2-7, the V gene TRBV7-2, with a possible D match to TRBD1 (6 bases). The TCR originated in a woman aged 18-29 years with type 1 diabetes. Sequenced: central memory CD4+ T cells from blood. The CDR3 loop reads CASSTAWGPTYEQYF. The CDR3 coding sequence is TGTGCCAGCAGCACGGCGTGGGGGCCAACCTACGAGCAGTACTTC.